The 4 T cell receptor beta chains presented below share a single source sample, sequenced in a study of Ad26.COV2.S vaccination and SARS-CoV-2 variants. The data were produced by immunoSEQ multiplex PCR, yet TCRdb's version contains in-frame clones alone and is incomplete. The data show some 500,000 clones, with 89% seen just once and over 2.5% held by the top ten. Sample treatment: approximately 18 received Ad26.COV2.S at low or high dose, single or two shots; roughly five received placebo; per-sample allocation not given. Material that was analyzed had been drawn on day 63 after the first vaccine or placebo injection. The sequencing used peripheral blood, collected in a trial of Ad26.COV2.S vaccine versus placebo. The receptors come from a person aged 18 to 65 who received the Ad26.COV2.S COVID-19 vaccine or a placebo.

The chain recombines TRBV7-9 with TRBJ1-1; 8 nucleotides match TRBD1. The CDR3 runs 16 residues. Germline V gives CDR1 SEHNR, CDR2 FQNEAQ (reference sequence). With V trimmed by 5 bases and J by 1 base, 9 bases remained unmatched. Written as DNA, the CDR3 is TGTGCCAGCAGCCCAAGACAGGGGACCGGGAACACTGAAGCTTTCTTT. Translation gives CASSPRQGTGNTEAFF.

The rearrangement uses TRBV7-3 and TRBJ2-3; 8 nucleotides agree with TRBD1. Trimming took 4 bases from V and 9 from J; bases not matched to a gene: 3. The length of the CDR3 is 12 residues. CDR1 SGHTA and CDR2 FQGTGA come from the germline V gene. CDR3 coding DNA: TGTGCCAGCAGCTCCAGGACAGGGACGCAGTATTTT. It encodes CASSSRTGTQYF.

In this sample, this clone turned up a few times. This chain joins TRBV7-2 and TRBJ1-5; D uncertain. Deletions cut 3 bases from V and 0 bases from J, with 18 bases between. The CDR3 is 18 residues long. Germline lookup yields CDR1 SGHTA and CDR2 FQGNSA. The CDR3, as DNA: TGTGCCAGCAGCTTCTCCCTTCGAGACTTAAGTAGCAATCAGCCCCAGCATTTT. Amino acid sequence: CASSFSLRDLSSNQPQHF.

The chain employs TRBV27 and TRBJ1-6, with D perhaps TRBD1 (5 bases). CDR3 length: 17 amino acids. The V end lost 1 base, the J end lost 0 bases, and 10 bases lay between the germline ends. The germline V gene has CDR1 MNHEY and CDR2 SMNVEV (reference sequence). CDR3 bases: TGTGCCAGCAGTTTATGGGGCCGAGGCTCCTATAATTCACCCCTCCACTTT. It encodes CASSLWGRGSYNSPLHF.